This TCR beta chain is drawn from a study of T-cell reconstitution after alpha-beta-depleted transplantation in children. Points from the study as a whole: Where alpha-beta T cells came from about two months after transplant was reportedly several hundred expanded graft clones. For some patients, TCRbeta diversity was high at day 60 because of recipient T cells and thymic progenitors that survived. Newly generated T cells supplied most T-cell counts and diversity one year post-transplant.

Using unique molecular identifiers, the investigators prepared the TCRbeta library. Each CDR3 protein gets one entry after TCRdb re-called the PCR reads with MiXCR. The repertoire holds hundreds of thousands of distinct CDR3 sequences, with 10% to 15% as singletons. About this clonotype: Its antigen is currently unknown.

This CDR3 is 16 amino acids long. In germline, CDR1 is DFQATT, CDR2 SNEGSKA (reference sequence). V shed 8 bases, J shed 0 bases, and the junction held 10 bases outside the gene matches. The V gene is TRBV20-1, the J gene TRBJ2-7, with TRBD2 identical over 13 bases. The source material was PBMCs, mostly from graft donor cells, sampled 360 days after TCRalphabeta/CD19-depleted stem cell transplant. This TCR came from a male patient under 18 who had a stem cell transplant for acute myeloid leukemia, so the T cells may come from the graft donor. CDR3 sequence: CSPNRGLAGNSYEQYF. The CDR3 coding sequence is TGCAGTCCAAACAGGGGACTAGCGGGAAACTCCTACGAGCAGTACTTC.